This T cell receptor (beta chain) was sequenced for a study of pediatric ulcerative colitis. Study results and limitations: Repertoires came from total lymphocyte DNA, not specific subsets. Rectal repertoires separated controls, mild-moderate and acute severe colitis.

This CDR3 spans 15 amino acids. Rectal tissue came from one to two pinch biopsies taken at colonoscopy. The repertoire was sequenced with immunoSEQ multiplex PCR; TCRdb's copy has only in-frame clones and lacks some. This table has approximately 40,000 clones, roughly 70% appearing once. Of note for this clone: Its antigen is unknown.

This TCR derives from a boy younger than 18 with severe ulcerative colitis. The rearrangement uses TRBV21-1 and TRBJ2-5. TRBV21-1 is a pseudogene. Sequencing was performed on gut tissue. This chain's CDR3 is CASSTRLLGQETQYF. In nucleotides, the CDR3 is TGTGCCAGCAGCACCCGGTTATTAGGGCAAGAGACCCAGTACTTC.